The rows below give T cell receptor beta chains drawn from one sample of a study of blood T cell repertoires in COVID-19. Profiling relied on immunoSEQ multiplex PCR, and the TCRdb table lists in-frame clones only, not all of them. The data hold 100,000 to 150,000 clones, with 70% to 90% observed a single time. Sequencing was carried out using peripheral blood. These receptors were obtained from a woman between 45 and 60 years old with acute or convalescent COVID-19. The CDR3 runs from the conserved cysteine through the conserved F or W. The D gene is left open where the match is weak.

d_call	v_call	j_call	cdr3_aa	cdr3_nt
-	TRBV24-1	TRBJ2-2	CATSDFHVAGSTGELFF	TGTGCCACCAGTGATTTTCACGTGGCAGGGTCCACCGGGGAGCTGTTTTTT
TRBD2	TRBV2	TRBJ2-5	CASSEVGGRIETQYF	TGTGCCAGCAGTGAGGTAGGCGGGAGGATCGAGACCCAGTACTTC
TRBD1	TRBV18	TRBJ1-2	CASSPRDSDGYTF	TGTGCCAGCTCACCACGGGACAGCGATGGCTACACCTTC
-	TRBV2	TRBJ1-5	CASRPEGRVNQPQHF	TGTGCCAGCAGGCCTGAGGGAAGGGTGAATCAGCCCCAGCATTTT
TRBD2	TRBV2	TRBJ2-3	CASSPRGSGTDTQYF	TGTGCCAGCAGTCCGCGGGGGTCCGGCACAGATACGCAGTATTTT
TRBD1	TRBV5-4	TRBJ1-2	CASSLPRDRAVGGYTF	TGTGCCAGCAGCTTGCCCCGGGACAGGGCTGTCGGTGGCTACACCTTC
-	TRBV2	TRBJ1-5	CASSEAAQNQPQHF	TGTGCCAGCAGTGAAGCTGCACAGAATCAGCCCCAGCATTTT
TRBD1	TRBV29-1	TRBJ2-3	CSVASGTATDTQYF	TGCAGCGTTGCCTCCGGGACAGCCACAGATACGCAGTATTTT
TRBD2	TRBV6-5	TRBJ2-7	CASSQSSGIGEQYF	TGTGCCAGCAGCCAATCCAGCGGGATCGGCGAGCAGTACTTC
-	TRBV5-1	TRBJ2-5	CASSLTLMGQGETQYF	TGCGCCAGCAGCCTAACCCTGATGGGGCAGGGTGAGACCCAGTACTTC
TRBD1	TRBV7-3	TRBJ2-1	CASSGGTGPYNEQFF	TGTGCCAGCAGCGGTGGGACAGGACCTTACAATGAGCAGTTCTTC
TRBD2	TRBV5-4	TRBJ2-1	CASRRSGTSGVGEQFF	TGTGCCAGCAGGCGGTCGGGGACTAGCGGGGTAGGTGAGCAGTTCTTC
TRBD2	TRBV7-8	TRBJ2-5	CASSLGGSSGGVETQYF	TGTGCCAGCAGCTTAGGGGGTTCTAGCGGGGGTGTCGAGACCCAGTACTTC
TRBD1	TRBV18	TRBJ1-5	CASSPGLTGVQPQHF	TGTGCCAGCTCACCCGGGCTGACAGGGGTGCAGCCCCAGCATTTT
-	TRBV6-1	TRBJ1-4	CASSEAGGENEKLFF	TGTGCCAGCAGTGAAGCGGGAGGGGAAAATGAAAAACTGTTTTTT